This T cell receptor (beta chain) was identified during a study of CD8 T cells in ankylosing spondylitis. Study-wide findings and caveats: The clones that were linked to disease were reported to be significantly enriched in matched synovial fluid samples from ankylosing spondylitis patients. Researchers report that disease-linked clones proved CD8+ and relatively rare in peripheral blood. Ankylosing spondylitis blood appeared to carry a characteristic TCR beta motif of fewer than 10 highly homologous variants.

TCRdb redid the calling of the 5' RACE reads with MiXCR, one entry per CDR3 protein. The table records 400,000 to 450,000 distinct CDR3 sequences, under 20% of them present only once. The germline V and J ends were trimmed by 2 bases and 1 base, with 8 bases remaining between them. The CDR3 covers 13 residues. Germline values: CDR1 SQVTM, CDR2 ANQGSEA. This clonotype has a count of ten or more. Its antigen remains unidentified. The clonotype originates from a male donor with ankylosing spondylitis. This chain links TRBV29-1 with TRBJ1-1; D unclear. The sequenced sample consisted of blood, either unsorted or a sorted T cell fraction (not recorded which). The CDR3: CSVEFGRNTEAFF. Here the CDR3 DNA reads TGCAGCGTTGAATTTGGTAGGAACACTGAAGCTTTCTTT.